What follows describes a single T cell receptor (beta chain). Antigen unknown. V lost 2 bases to trimming and J lost 0 bases, with 3 bases between them. The CDR3 has 13 amino acids. Germline V gives CDR1 ENHRY, CDR2 SYGVKD. TCRdb used MiXCR to reprocess the RT-PCR reads, holding one entry per CDR3 protein. The sample yields around 490,000 distinct CDR3 sequences, around 8% seen once. The data belong to a study of response to subunit inactivated influenza vaccine. Study-wide results and limits: T cells newly recruited by each seasonal influenza vaccination are few, the authors suggested.

The chain uses TRBV10-3 and TRBJ2-3; D gene ambiguous. The sequences come from PBMCs from blood, collected around 25 months after vaccination. This TCR was sampled from a man in his fifties or sixties who received an inactivated influenza vaccine. The CDR3: CAISEGSTDTQYF. The CDR3 DNA sequence: TGTGCCATCAGTGAGGGCAGCACAGATACGCAGTATTTT.